This TCR beta chain was obtained from a study of cytomegalovirus exposure and HLA in healthy donors. Points from the study as a whole: Reports indicate that TCR beta sequences accurately predicted the HLA-A and HLA-B alleles of most subjects. Using a false discovery rate of 0.05, a later analysis showed that approximately 16,000 TCR beta sequences were associated with HLA alleles. Later findings reportedly placed an Asian-associated ancestry cluster below the approximately 670-donor mean for N-insertions.

13 Jbeta primers and 60 Vbeta primers were used for the PCR. Clones were sequenced by immunoSEQ multiplex PCR, and TCRdb holds only the in-frame ones, with some missing. The sample records more than 90,000 clones, approximately 75% being singletons. Note on this clone: The antigen is unknown.

Germline lookup yields CDR1 SGDLS and CDR2 YYNGEE. V lost 1 base, J lost 1 base, and 5 bases lay in between. This CDR3 region has 13 residues. The specimen was PBMCs. This TCR derives from a woman aged 40-49 years in good health and CMV-seronegative. This sequence joins TRBV9 and TRBJ1-1; the D is unclear. The DNA for the CDR3 is TGTGCCAGCAGCGTAACACAGAACACTGAAGCTTTCTTT. Its protein is CASSVTQNTEAFF.